This is a list of T cell receptor beta chains from one sample in a study of regulatory T cells in long-lasting Graves disease. TCRdb re-derived calls from the multiplex PCR reads in MiXCR, one entry per CDR3 protein. The repertoire holds hundreds of thousands of distinct CDR3 sequences, with roughly a sixth as singletons. These sequences were also reported in another study, on T cells in Graves' hyperthyroidism and ophthalmopathy.

Sample: peripheral blood mononuclear cells (PBMCs), taken at new diagnosis, from a patient treated with antithyroid drugs. These receptors came from a man aged 35 to 55 with Graves disease. CDR3s include the opening cysteine and the closing phenylalanine or tryptophan. A D gene is named only where the DNA matches it firmly. The size of a clone is reported for some rows only, either as once, few or many, or as a class for expanded clones.

abundance	j_gene	d_gene	v_gene	len	CDR3aa	CDR3nt
many	TRBJ1-5	-	TRBV19	15	CASRKGGSSNQPQHF	TGTGCCAGTAGGAAGGGGGGATCGAGCAATCAGCCCCAGCATTTT
many	TRBJ1-6	-	TRBV27	13	CASSLFRGSPLHF	TGTGCCAGCAGTTTATTCCGGGGATCACCCCTCCACTTT
many	TRBJ2-1	TRBD2	TRBV24-1	15	CATSDLNPGGNEQFF	TGTGCCACCAGTGATTTAAATCCGGGAGGCAATGAGCAGTTCTTC
few	TRBJ1-4	-	TRBV5-4	15	CASSLAGERDEKLFF	TGTGCCAGCAGCTTGGCAGGGGAAAGGGATGAAAAACTGTTTTTT
many	TRBJ2-7	-	TRBV18	15	CASSPARDSTYEQYF	TGTGCCAGCTCACCAGCCCGGGACTCCACCTACGAGCAGTACTTC
many	TRBJ2-7	TRBD2	TRBV7-8	15	CASRGTSGAAYEQYF	TGTGCCAGCAGGGGGACTAGCGGGGCCGCCTACGAGCAGTACTTC
-	TRBJ2-1	-	TRBV20-1	13	CSAAQGSYNEQFF	TGCAGTGCGGCGCAGGGGTCCTACAATGAGCAGTTCTTC
-	TRBJ1-1	TRBD1	TRBV20-1	16	CSVSGTGASMNTEAFF	TGCAGTGTTTCTGGGACAGGGGCCTCTATGAACACTGAAGCTTTCTTT
-	TRBJ2-2	-	TRBV12-3/TRBV12-4	16	CASSLAQASNTGELFF	TGTGCCAGCAGTTTAGCGCAGGCCTCGAACACCGGGGAGCTGTTTTTT
many	TRBJ2-5	TRBD1	TRBV7-9	14	CASSSQGDGETQYF	TGTGCCAGCAGCTCCCAGGGGGACGGGGAGACCCAGTACTTC
few	TRBJ2-3	-	TRBV5-1	15	CASSLVETHTDTQYF	TGCGCCAGCAGCTTGGTCGAGACACACACAGATACGCAGTATTTT
many	TRBJ2-3	-	TRBV2	15	CASAIPGGLTDTQYF	TGTGCCAGCGCTATTCCGGGGGGCCTAACAGATACGCAGTATTTT
many	TRBJ1-2	-	TRBV2	14	CASSEAHARGGYTF	TGTGCCAGCAGTGAAGCGCACGCGAGGGGTGGCTACACCTTC
many	TRBJ1-2	-	TRBV20-1	16	CSARDRLRHINYGYTF	TGCAGTGCTAGAGATCGCCTCCGGCATATAAACTATGGCTACACCTTC
many	TRBJ2-3	TRBD2	TRBV20-1	15	CSAPKTSGGADTQYF	TGCAGTGCTCCGAAGACTAGCGGGGGGGCAGATACGCAGTATTTT
many	TRBJ1-5	-	TRBV5-8	15	CASRPRADYNQPQHF	TGTGCCAGCAGACCTCGGGCCGATTACAATCAGCCCCAGCATTTT
-	TRBJ2-5	-	TRBV7-9	15	CASSFPSSGRETQYF	TGTGCCAGCAGCTTCCCCTCAAGTGGTAGGGAGACCCAGTACTTC
-	TRBJ2-5	-	TRBV9	16	CASSVGSTGRQETQYF	TGTGCCAGCAGCGTAGGGTCGACGGGGCGGCAAGAGACCCAGTACTTC
few	TRBJ1-6	-	TRBV18	13	CASSQESGTPLHF	TGTGCCAGCTCCCAAGAGTCGGGGACACCCCTCCACTTT
many	TRBJ2-7	TRBD1	TRBV7-9	15	CASSSSRDSSYEQYF	TGTGCCAGCAGCTCCTCCCGGGACAGCTCCTACGAGCAGTACTTC
many	TRBJ2-7	-	TRBV28	12	CASSLRLAEQYF	TGTGCCAGCAGTTTACGTCTAGCAGAGCAGTACTTC
many	TRBJ2-5	TRBD2	TRBV28	17	CASSPTGLAGGRETQYF	TGTGCCAGCAGTCCTACAGGGCTAGCGGGGGGCAGGGAGACCCAGTACTTC
many	TRBJ2-7	-	TRBV7-2	15	CASSPRTASSYEQYF	TGTGCCAGCAGCCCGAGGACAGCCAGCTCCTACGAGCAGTACTTC
-	TRBJ2-7	-	TRBV9	14	CASSISQFGNEQYF	TGTGCCAGCTCGATTTCACAATTTGGAAACGAGCAGTACTTC
few	TRBJ2-1	-	TRBV7-9	14	CASSCPTETNEQFF	TGTGCCAGCAGCTGTCCGACTGAGACCAATGAGCAGTTCTTC
many	TRBJ2-5	-	TRBV7-3	13	CASSPRAGQTQYF	TGTGCCAGCAGCCCTCGTGCGGGGCAGACCCAGTACTTC
-	TRBJ2-5	TRBD2	TRBV20-1	14	CSAPSGGAVETQYF	TGCAGTGCTCCTAGCGGGGGGGCCGTGGAGACCCAGTACTTC